The source of this T cell receptor (beta chain) is a study of relationships among human T cell subsets. The length of the CDR3 is 13 residues. Germline V gives CDR1 SNHLY, CDR2 FYNNEI. V lost 5 bases to trimming and J lost 4 bases, with 10 bases between them. Magnetic beads coated with subset-specific antibodies isolated the T cell subsets. TCR alpha and beta CDR3s were amplified from mRNA by semiquantitative ARM-PCR. Exponential amplification used communal superprimers after tagged nested gene-specific primers in ARM-PCR. Using its own MiXCR run on the multiplex PCR reads, TCRdb lists one record per CDR3 protein. Altogether fewer than 18,000 distinct CDR3 sequences are present, around 62% being singletons, with the ten largest covering 30% to 45%.

This receptor was taken from a man aged 40-49 years in good health. The chain carries TRBV2 and TRBJ2-3; D may be TRBD1 (6 bases). The sequenced sample was total T cells sorted from blood. CDR3 sequence: CASSRQEPDTQYF. CDR3 nucleotide sequence: TGTGCCAGCAGTCGACAGGAGCCAGATACGCAGTATTTT. Complete variable domain (other parts from reference TRBV2 and TRBJ2-3): EPEVTQTPSHQVTQMGQEVILRCVPISNHLYFYWYRQILGQKVEFLVSFYNNEISEKSEIFDDQFSVERPDGSNFTLKIRSTKLEDSAMYFCASSRQEPDTQYFGPGTRLTVL.